The 11 T cell receptor beta chains listed next were all sequenced from one sample in a study of OX40 agonist ivuxolimab in advanced cancers. Sequencing was performed with immunoSEQ multiplex PCR; in TCRdb, only in-frame clones are kept and a portion is missing. Of fewer than 80,000 clones detected, roughly 87% appear once; the ten largest clones hold 12%. Sequenced here: CD4+ or CD8+ T cells sorted from blood, sampled in a trial of the OX40 agonist ivuxolimab. The receptors stem from an adult with an advanced solid tumor such as melanoma, head and neck, liver or kidney cancer.

V is TRBV14 and J is TRBJ2-5; D ambiguous. CDR3 length: 16 residues. V was cut by 4 bases and J by 5 bases, with 20 bases left in between. Germline V gene data show CDR1 as SGHDN and CDR2 as FVKESK. The DNA of the CDR3 is TGTGCCAGCAGCCCAAAGCCTCATCCTTTCGGGGAGACCCAGTACTTC. Its protein product is CASSPKPHPFGETQYF.

The rearrangement joins TRBV30 to TRBJ1-5; D gene uncertain. The CDR3 spans 13 residues. Germline assignment: CDR1 GTSNPN and CDR2 SVGIG (reference sequence). V was trimmed by 2 bases and J by 4 bases, leaving 9 bases between them. CDR3 residues: CAWSKQSNQPQHF. The CDR3 coding sequence is TGTGCCTGGAGTAAACAGAGTAATCAGCCCCAGCATTTT.

This chain links TRBV11-2 with TRBJ2-1; no clear D. In germline, CDR1 is SGHAT, CDR2 FQNNGV. V lost 1 base to trimming and J lost 3 bases, with 7 bases between them. This CDR3 comprises 14 residues. This chain's CDR3 is CASSLVYSYNEQFF. CDR3 nucleotides: TGTGCCAGCAGCTTAGTTTACAGCTACAATGAGCAGTTCTTC.

The V gene is TRBV5-1, the J gene TRBJ1-1, with D unclear. The CDR3 sequence is 13 residues long. The germline CDR1 and CDR2 sequences are SGHRS and YFSETQ. Trimming removed 5 bases from V and 2 bases from J, with 10 bases in between. The CDR3 region is CASRLPSNTEAFF. CDR3 nucleotide sequence: TGCGCCAGCAGATTGCCAAGCAACACTGAAGCTTTCTTT.

This sequence joins TRBV2 and TRBJ1-2; D is possibly TRBD1 (5 bases). The CDR3 is 13 amino acids. From germline, CDR1 is SNHLY and CDR2 FYNNEI. Trimming stripped 4 bases from V and 2 bases from J, with 8 bases between. CDR3 DNA: TGTGCCAGCAGTGGTAGGACAAACTATGGCTACACCTTC. Translating it yields CASSGRTNYGYTF. The full variable domain, rest sourced from reference TRBV2 and TRBJ1-2, is EPEVTQTPSHQVTQMGQEVILRCVPISNHLYFYWYRQILGQKVEFLVSFYNNEISEKSEIFDDQFSVERPDGSNFTLKIRSTKLEDSAMYFCASSGRTNYGYTFGSGTRLTVV.

This clone was observed once. This chain uses TRBV30 with TRBJ1-1; no reliable D call. CDR1 and CDR2 from the germline V gene are GTSNPN and SVGIG (reference sequence). The CDR3 length is 12 residues. Deletions cut 2 bases from V and 4 bases from J, with 8 bases between. The CDR3 spells CAWSPTFTEAFF. CDR3 DNA: TGTGCCTGGAGTCCGACATTCACTGAAGCTTTCTTT.

The chain has TRBV7-8 and TRBJ2-7; 14 bases are shared with TRBD2. The CDR3 sequence is 17 residues long. The germline gives CDR1 SGHVS, CDR2 FQNEAQ. J lost 6 bases, V lost 0 bases, and 7 bases had no gene match. CDR3 nucleotide sequence: TGTGCCAGCAGCTTAGCAGGGACTAGCGGGAGTGGCGGCGAGCAGTACTTC. Protein sequence: CASSLAGTSGSGGEQYF. Filled out from reference TRBV7-8 and TRBJ2-7, the complete variable domain reads GAGVSQSPRYKVAKRGQDVALRCDPISGHVSLFWYQQALGQGPEFLTYFQNEAQLDKSGLPSDRFFAERPEGSVSTLKIQRTQQEDSAVYLCASSLAGTSGSGGEQYFGPGTRLTVT.

This chain uses TRBV29-1 with TRBJ1-2, with 7 bases aligning to TRBD1. The CDR3 extends over 11 amino acids. Germline V gene data show CDR1 as SQVTM and CDR2 as ANQGSEA. After removal of 7 bases from V and 6 bases from J, the junction contained 5 bases not matched to a gene. The CDR3 is CSADDRDGYTF. The CDR3 nucleotides read TGCAGCGCGGACGACAGGGATGGCTACACCTTC.

The chain employs TRBV7-9 and TRBJ2-3; D is possibly TRBD1 (5 bases). Germline CDR1 reads SEHNR; CDR2 reads FQNEAQ (reference sequence). The CDR3 is 15 residues long. V was cut by 1 base and J by 2 bases, with 10 bases left in between. CDR3 coding DNA: TGTGCCAGCAGCTTAGAATCGGACACCACAGATACGCAGTATTTT. Residues: CASSLESDTTDTQYF.

The rearrangement links TRBV27 to TRBJ1-5; D is ambiguous. Germline loops: CDR1 MNHEY, CDR2 SMNVEV (reference sequence). Trimming took off 4 bases at V and 4 bases at J, with 8 bases between the two ends. The CDR3 consists of 13 residues. CDR3 nucleotides: TGTGCCAGCAGTTCCCTTGGGAATCAGCCCCAGCATTTT. It translates to CASSSLGNQPQHF.

V gene TRBV13 combines with J gene TRBJ2-2; D uncertain. CDR1 and CDR2 from the germline V gene are PRHDT and FYEKMQ (reference sequence). The CDR3 totals 13 residues. With 5 bases removed from V and 2 bases from J, the gap between germline ends came to 6 bases. The CDR3 nucleotides read TGTGCCAGCAGCCTCGAAAACACCGGGGAGCTGTTTTTT. It specifies CASSLENTGELFF.